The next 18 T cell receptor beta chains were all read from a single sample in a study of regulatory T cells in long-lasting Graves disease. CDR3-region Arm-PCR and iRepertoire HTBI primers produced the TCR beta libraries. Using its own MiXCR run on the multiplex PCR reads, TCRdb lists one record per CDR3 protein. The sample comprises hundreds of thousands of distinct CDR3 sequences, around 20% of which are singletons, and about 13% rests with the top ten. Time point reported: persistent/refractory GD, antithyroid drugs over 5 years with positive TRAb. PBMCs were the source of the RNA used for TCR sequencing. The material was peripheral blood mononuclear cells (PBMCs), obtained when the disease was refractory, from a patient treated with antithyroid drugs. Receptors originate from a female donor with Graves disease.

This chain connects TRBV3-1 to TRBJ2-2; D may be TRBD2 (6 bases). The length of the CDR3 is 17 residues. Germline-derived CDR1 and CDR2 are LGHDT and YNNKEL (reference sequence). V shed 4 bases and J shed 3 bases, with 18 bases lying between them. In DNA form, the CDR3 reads TGTGCCAGCAGCCTTTATCCGCTAGCGTCGCACACCGGGGAGCTGTTTTTT. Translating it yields CASSLYPLASHTGELFF.

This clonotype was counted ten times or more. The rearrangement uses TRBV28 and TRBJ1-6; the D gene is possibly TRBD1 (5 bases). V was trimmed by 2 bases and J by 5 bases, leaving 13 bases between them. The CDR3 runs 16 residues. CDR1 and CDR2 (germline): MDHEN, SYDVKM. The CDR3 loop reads CASSLNAGNNNSPLHF. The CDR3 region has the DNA TGTGCCAGCAGTTTAAATGCAGGGAACAATAATTCACCCCTCCACTTT.

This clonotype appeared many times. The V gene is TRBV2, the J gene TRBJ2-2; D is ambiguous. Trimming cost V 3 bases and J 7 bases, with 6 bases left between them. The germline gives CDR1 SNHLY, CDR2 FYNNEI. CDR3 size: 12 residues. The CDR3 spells CASSDVVGELFF. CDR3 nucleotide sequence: TGTGCCAGCAGTGATGTGGTCGGGGAGCTGTTTTTT.

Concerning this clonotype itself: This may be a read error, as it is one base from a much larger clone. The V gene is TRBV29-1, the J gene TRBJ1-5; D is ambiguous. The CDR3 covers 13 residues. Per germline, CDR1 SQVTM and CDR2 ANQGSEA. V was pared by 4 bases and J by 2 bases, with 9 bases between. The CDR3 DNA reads TGCAGCGTTGCGGACGTTGGCAATCAGCCCCAGCATTTT. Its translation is CSVADVGNQPQHF. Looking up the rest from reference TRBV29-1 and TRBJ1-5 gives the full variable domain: SAVISQKPSRDICQRGTSLTIQCQVDSQVTMMFWYRQQPGQSLTLIATANQGSEATYESGFVIDKFPISRPNLTFSTLTVSNMSPEDSSIYLCSVADVGNQPQHFGDGTRLSIL.

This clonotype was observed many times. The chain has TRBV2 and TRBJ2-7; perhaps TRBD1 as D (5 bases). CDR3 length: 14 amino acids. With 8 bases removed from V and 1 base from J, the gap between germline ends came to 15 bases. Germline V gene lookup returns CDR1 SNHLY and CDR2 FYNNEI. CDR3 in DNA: TGTGCCAGCTCACTGAGTCAGGGATCCTACGAGCAGTACTTC. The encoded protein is CASSLSQGSYEQYF.

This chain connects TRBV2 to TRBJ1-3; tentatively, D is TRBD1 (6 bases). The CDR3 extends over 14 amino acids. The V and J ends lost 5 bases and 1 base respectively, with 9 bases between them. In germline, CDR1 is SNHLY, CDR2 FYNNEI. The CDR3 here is CASSRQVSGNTIYF. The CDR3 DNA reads TGTGCCAGCAGTAGACAGGTTTCTGGAAACACCATATATTTT.

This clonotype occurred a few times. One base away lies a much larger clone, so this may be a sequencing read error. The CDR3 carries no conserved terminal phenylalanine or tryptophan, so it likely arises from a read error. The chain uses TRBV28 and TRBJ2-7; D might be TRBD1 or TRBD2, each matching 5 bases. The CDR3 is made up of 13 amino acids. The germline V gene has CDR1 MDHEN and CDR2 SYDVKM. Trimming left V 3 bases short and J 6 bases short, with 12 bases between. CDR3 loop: CASSFTGASEQYL. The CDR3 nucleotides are TGTGCCAGCAGTTTCACCGGGGCAAGCGAGCAGTACCTC.

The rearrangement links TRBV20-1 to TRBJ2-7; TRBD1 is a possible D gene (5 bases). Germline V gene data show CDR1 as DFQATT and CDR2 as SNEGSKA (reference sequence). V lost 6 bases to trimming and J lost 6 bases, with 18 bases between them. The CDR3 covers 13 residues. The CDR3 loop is CSARTSVLGEQYF. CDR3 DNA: TGCAGTGCCCGGACATCCGTTTTGGGCGAGCAGTACTTC.

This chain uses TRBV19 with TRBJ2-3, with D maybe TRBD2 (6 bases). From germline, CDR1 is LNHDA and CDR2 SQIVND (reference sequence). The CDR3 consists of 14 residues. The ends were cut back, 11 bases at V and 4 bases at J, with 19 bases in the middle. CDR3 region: CASRRAQGPDTQYF. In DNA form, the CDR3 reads TGTGCCTCTCGGAGGGCTCAGGGACCAGATACGCAGTATTTT.

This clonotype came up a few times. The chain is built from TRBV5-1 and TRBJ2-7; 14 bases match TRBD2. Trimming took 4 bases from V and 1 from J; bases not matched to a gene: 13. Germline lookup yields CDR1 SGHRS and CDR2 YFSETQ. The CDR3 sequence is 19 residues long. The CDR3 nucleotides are TGCGCCAGCAGCCTGGGAGACGGGACTAGCGGGAGAAGATCCTACGAGCAGTACTTC. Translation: CASSLGDGTSGRRSYEQYF.

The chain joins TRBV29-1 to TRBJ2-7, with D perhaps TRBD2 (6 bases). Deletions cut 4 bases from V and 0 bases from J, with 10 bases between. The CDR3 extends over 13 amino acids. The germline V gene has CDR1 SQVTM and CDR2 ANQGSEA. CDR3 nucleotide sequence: TGCAGCGTTGGGGACTGGAGCTCCTACGAGCAGTACTTC. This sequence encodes CSVGDWSSYEQYF.

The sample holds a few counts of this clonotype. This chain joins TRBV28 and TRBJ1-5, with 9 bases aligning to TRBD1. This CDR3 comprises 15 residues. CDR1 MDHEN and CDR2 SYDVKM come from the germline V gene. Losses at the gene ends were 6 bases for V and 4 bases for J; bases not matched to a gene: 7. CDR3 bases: TGTGCCAGCAGCTCAGGGACAGGGTATAATCAGCCCCAGCATTTT. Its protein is CASSSGTGYNQPQHF.

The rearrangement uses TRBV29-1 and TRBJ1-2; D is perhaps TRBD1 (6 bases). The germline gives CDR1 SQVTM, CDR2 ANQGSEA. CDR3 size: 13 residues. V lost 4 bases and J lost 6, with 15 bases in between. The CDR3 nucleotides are TGCAGCGTTGCCCAGACAGGTGCGAATGGCTACACCTTC. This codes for CSVAQTGANGYTF.

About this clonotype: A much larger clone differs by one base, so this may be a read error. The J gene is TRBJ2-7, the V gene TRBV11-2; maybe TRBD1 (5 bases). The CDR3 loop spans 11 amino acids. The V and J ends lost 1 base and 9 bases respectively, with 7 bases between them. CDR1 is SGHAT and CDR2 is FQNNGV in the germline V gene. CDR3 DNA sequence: TGTGCCAGCAGCTTAGGTGACAGGCAGTACTTC. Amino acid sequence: CASSLGDRQYF.

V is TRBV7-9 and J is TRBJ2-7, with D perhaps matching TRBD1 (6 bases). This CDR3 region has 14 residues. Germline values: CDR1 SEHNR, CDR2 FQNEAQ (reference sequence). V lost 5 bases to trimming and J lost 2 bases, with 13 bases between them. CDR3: CASSQTRDTYEQYF. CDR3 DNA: TGTGCCAGCAGCCAAACCAGGGACACCTACGAGCAGTACTTC. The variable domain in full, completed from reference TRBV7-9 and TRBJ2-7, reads DTGVSQNPRHKITKRGQNVTFRCDPISEHNRLYWYRQTLGQGPEFLTYFQNEAQLEKSRLLSDRFSAERPKGSFSTLEIQRTEQGDSAMYLCASSQTRDTYEQYFGPGTRLTVT.

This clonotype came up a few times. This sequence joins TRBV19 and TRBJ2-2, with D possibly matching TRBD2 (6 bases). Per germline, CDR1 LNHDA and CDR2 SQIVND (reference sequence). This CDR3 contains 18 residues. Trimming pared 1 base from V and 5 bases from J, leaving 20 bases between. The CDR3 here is CASSIALRGGIGTGELFF. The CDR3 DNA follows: TGTGCCAGTAGTATAGCCCTTCGTGGCGGGATAGGGACCGGGGAGCTGTTTTTT.

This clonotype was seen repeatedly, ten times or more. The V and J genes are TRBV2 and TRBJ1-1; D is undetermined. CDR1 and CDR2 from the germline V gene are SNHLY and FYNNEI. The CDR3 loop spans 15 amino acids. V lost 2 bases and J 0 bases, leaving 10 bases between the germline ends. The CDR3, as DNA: TGTGCCAGCAGTGAAAGGGCCCCGTTGAACACTGAAGCTTTCTTT. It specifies CASSERAPLNTEAFF.

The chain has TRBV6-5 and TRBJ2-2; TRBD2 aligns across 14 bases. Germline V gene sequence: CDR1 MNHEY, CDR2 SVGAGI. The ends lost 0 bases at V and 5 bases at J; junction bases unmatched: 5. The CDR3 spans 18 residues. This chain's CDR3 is CASSYSGLAGVRTGELFF. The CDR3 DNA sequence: TGTGCCAGCAGTTACTCGGGACTAGCGGGAGTCCGGACCGGGGAGCTGTTTTTT.